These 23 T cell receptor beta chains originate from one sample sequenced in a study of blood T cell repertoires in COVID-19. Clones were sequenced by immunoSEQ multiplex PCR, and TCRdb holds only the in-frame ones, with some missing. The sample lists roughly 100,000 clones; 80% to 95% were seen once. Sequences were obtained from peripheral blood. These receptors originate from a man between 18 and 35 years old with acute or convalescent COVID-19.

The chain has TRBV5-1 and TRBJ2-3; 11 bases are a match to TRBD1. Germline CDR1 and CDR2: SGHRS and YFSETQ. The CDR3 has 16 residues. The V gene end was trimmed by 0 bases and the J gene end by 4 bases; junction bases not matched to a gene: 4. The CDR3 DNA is TGCGCCAGCAGCTTGGCCGGACAGGGGGCGGCAGATACGCAGTATTTT. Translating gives CASSLAGQGAADTQYF.

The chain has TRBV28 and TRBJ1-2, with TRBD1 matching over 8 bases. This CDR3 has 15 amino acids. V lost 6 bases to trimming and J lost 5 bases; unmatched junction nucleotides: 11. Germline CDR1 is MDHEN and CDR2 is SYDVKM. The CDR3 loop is CASSHHTGGDYGYTF. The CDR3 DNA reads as TGTGCCAGCAGCCACCACACAGGGGGTGATTATGGCTACACCTTC.

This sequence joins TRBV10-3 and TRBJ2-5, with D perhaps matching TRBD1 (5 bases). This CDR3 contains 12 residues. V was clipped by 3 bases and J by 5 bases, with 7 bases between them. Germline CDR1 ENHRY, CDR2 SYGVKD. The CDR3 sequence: CAISDRAETQYF. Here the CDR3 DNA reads TGTGCCATCAGTGACAGGGCCGAGACCCAGTACTTC.

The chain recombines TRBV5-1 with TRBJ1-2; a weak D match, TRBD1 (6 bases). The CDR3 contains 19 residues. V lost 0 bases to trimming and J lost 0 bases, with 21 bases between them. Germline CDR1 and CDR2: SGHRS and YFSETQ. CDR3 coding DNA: TGCGCCAGCAGCTTGGCTTTCTATGGGTCGGACAGAGCTAACTATGGCTACACCTTC. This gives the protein CASSLAFYGSDRANYGYTF.

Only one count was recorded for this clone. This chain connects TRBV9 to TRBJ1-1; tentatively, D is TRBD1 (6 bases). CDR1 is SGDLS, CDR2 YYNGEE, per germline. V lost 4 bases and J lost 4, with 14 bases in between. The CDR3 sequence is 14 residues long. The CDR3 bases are TGTGCCAGCAGCCCACAGGGAATGAGCACTGAAGCTTTCTTT. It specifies CASSPQGMSTEAFF.

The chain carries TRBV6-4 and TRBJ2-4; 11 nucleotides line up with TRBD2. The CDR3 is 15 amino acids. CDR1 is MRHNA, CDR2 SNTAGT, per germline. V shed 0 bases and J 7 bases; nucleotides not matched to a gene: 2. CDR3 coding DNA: TGTGCCAGCAGTGACTCTAGCGGGGGGGCCAACATTCAGTACTTC. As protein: CASSDSSGGANIQYF.

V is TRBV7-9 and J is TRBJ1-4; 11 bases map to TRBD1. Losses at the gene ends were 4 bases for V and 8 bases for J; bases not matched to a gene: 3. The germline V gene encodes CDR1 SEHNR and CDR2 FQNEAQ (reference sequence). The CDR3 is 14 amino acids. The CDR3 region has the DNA TGTGCCAGCAGCTCGGGACAGGGGGGAGAAAAACTGTTTTTT. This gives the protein CASSSGQGGEKLFF. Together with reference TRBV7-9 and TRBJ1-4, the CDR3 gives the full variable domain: DTGVSQNPRHKITKRGQNVTFRCDPISEHNRLYWYRQTLGQGPEFLTYFQNEAQLEKSRLLSDRFSAERPKGSFSTLEIQRTEQGDSAMYLCASSSGQGGEKLFFGSGTQLSVL.

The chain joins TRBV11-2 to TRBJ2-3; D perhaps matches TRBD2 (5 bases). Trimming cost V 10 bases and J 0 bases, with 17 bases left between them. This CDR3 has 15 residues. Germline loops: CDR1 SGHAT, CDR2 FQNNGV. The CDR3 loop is CATTPSGLSTDTQYF. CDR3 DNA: TGTGCCACCACCCCTTCTGGACTGAGCACAGATACGCAGTATTTT.

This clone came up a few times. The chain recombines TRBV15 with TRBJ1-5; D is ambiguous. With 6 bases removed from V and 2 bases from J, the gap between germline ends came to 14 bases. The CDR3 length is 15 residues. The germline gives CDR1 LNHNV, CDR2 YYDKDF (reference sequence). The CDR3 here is CATRGEGRGNQPQHF. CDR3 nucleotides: TGTGCCACCAGGGGAGAGGGTCGGGGCAATCAGCCCCAGCATTTT.

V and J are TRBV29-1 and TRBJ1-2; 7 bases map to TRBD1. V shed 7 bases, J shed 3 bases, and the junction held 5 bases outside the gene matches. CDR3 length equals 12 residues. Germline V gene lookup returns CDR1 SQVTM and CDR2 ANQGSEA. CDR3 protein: CSARTGDYGYTF. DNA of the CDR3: TGCAGCGCCCGGACAGGAGACTATGGCTACACCTTC.

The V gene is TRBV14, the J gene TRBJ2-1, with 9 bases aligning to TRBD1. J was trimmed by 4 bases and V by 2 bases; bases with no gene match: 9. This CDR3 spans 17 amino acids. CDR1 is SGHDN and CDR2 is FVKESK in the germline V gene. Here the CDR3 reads CASSQPQGANPYNEQFF. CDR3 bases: TGTGCCAGCAGCCAACCACAGGGGGCTAATCCTTACAATGAGCAGTTCTTC.

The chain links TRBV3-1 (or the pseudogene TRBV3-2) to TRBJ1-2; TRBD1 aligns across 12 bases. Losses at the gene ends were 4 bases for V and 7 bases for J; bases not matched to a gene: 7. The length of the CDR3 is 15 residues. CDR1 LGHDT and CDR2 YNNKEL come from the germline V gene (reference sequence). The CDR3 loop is CASSLPGQGAVGYTF. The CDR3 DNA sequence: TGTGCCAGCAGCCTTCCGGGACAGGGGGCTGTTGGCTACACCTTC.

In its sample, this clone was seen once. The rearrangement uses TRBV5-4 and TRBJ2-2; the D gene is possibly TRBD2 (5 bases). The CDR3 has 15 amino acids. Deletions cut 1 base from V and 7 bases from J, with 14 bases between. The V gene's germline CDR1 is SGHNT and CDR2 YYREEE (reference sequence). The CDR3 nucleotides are TGTGCCAGCAGCTTGTTGTGGGAAGAGGGCGGGGAGCTGTTTTTT. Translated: CASSLLWEEGGELFF.

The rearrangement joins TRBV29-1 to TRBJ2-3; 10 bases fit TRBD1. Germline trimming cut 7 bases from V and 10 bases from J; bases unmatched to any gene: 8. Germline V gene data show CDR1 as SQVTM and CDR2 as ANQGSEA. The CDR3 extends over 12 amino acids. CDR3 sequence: CSAETGGNSQYF. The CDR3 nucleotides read TGCAGCGCGGAGACAGGGGGCAACTCGCAGTATTTT.

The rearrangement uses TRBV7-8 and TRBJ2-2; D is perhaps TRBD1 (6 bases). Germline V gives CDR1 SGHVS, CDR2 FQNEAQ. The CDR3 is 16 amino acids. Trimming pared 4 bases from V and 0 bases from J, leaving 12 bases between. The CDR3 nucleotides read TGTGCCAGCAGCTCCCCAGGGGCGGCGAACACCGGGGAGCTGTTTTTT. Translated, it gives CASSSPGAANTGELFF.

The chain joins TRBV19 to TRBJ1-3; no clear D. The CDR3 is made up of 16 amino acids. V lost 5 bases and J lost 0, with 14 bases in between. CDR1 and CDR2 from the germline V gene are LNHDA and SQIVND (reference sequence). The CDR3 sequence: CASSHRSGRSGNTIYF. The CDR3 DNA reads TGTGCCAGTAGTCATCGCTCAGGCCGCTCTGGAAACACCATATATTTT. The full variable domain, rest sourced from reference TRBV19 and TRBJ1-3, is DGGITQSPKYLFRKEGQNVTLSCEQNLNHDAMYWYRQDPGQGLRLIYYSQIVNDFQKGDIAEGYSVSREKKESFPLTVTSAQKNPTAFYLCASSHRSGRSGNTIYFGEGSWLTVV.

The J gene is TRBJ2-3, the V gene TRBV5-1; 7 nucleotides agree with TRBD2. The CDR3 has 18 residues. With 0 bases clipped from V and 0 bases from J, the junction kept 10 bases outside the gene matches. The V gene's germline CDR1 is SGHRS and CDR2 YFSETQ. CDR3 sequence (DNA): TGCGCCAGCAGCTTGGACGGGGGGATGTATGAGAGCACAGATACGCAGTATTTT. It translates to CASSLDGGMYESTDTQYF. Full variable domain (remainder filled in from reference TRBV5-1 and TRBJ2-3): KAGVTQTPRYLIKTRGQQVTLSCSPISGHRSVSWYQQTPGQGLQFLFEYFSETQRNKGNFPGRFSGRQFSNSRSEMNVSTLELGDSALYLCASSLDGGMYESTDTQYFGPGTRLTVL.

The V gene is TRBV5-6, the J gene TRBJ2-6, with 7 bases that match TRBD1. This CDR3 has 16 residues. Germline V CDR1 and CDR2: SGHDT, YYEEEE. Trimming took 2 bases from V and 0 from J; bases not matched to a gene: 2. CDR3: CASSFGDSSGANVLTF. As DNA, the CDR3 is TGTGCCAGCAGCTTTGGGGACAGCTCTGGGGCCAACGTCCTGACTTTC.

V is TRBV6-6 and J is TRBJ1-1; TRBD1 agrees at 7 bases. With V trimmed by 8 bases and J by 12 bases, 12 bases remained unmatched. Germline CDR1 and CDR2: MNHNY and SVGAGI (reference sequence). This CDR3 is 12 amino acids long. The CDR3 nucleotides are TGTGCCAGCGCCGGGACAGCATTAGGAACTTTCTTT. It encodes CASAGTALGTFF.

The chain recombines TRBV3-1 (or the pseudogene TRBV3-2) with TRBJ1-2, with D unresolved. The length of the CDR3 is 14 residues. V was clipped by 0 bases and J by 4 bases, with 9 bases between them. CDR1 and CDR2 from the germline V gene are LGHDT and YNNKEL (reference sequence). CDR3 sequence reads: CASSQDTSLYGYTF. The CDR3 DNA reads TGTGCCAGCAGCCAAGATACAAGTCTCTATGGCTACACCTTC.

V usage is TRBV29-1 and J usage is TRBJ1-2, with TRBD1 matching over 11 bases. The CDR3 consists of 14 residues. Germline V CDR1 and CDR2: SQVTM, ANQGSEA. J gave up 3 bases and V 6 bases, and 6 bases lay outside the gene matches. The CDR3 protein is CSVADRGPDYGYTF. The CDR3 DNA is TGCAGCGTCGCGGACAGGGGGCCTGACTATGGCTACACCTTC.

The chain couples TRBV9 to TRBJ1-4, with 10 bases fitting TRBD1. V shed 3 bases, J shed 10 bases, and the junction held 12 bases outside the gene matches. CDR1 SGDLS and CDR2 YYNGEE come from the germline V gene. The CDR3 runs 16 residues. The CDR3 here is CASSAPLTGGATKLFF. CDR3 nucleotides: TGTGCCAGCAGCGCCCCGTTGACAGGGGGCGCGACAAAACTGTTTTTT.

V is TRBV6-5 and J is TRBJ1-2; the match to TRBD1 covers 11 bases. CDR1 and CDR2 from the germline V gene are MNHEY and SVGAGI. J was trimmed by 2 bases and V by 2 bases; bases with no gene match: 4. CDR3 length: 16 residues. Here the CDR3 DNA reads TGTGCCAGCAGTTACGTCCGGACAGGGGGCAACTATGGCTACACCTTC. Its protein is CASSYVRTGGNYGYTF.